The clone carrying this T cell receptor (beta chain) has at least ten counts. What it recognizes is unknown. The entry originates in a study of neoadjuvant anti-PD-1 for oral cavity cancer. At the level of the study: Nivolumab at 3 mg/kg was mostly given biweekly, three to four doses, pre-surgery. Patients without progression got a fourth dose around day 43.

The time point here: after neoadjuvant nivolumab, at surgical resection. Some clones are missing from TCRdb's copy, which holds only in-frame ones; the method was immunoSEQ multiplex PCR. The sample carries about 68,000 clones, 70% to 90% recorded once. Study-level points and caveats: Treg/Th17 ratio rose with pretreatment blood and fell with post-treatment tumor TCRbeta clonality. TCR analyses covered only a few patients per response group.

Source: PBMCs, taken after nivolumab (anti-PD-1) treatment. The receptor was derived from a person aged 35-79 years with oral cavity squamous cell carcinoma.

As DNA, the CDR3 is TGCGCCAGCAGCCAGGGTCCACAGGGGTCTGACACCGGGGAGCTGTTTTTT. Protein: CASSQGPQGSDTGELFF. This sequence joins TRBV4-1 and TRBJ2-2; TRBD1 aligns across 7 bases. Germline V gene lookup returns CDR1 MGHRA and CDR2 YSYEKL. The CDR3 runs to 17 residues. V shed 3 bases, J shed 3 bases, and the junction held 10 bases outside the gene matches.